These 20 T cell receptor beta chains originate from one sample sequenced in a study of OX40 agonist ivuxolimab in advanced cancers. Libraries were prepared by immunoSEQ multiplex PCR; TCRdb keeps only in-frame clonotypes and omits some of them. The sample yields more than 85,000 clones, around nine tenths seen once. This material consisted of CD4+ or CD8+ T cells sorted from blood, taken in a trial of the OX40 agonist ivuxolimab. These receptors originate from an adult with an advanced solid tumor such as melanoma, head and neck, liver or kidney cancer.

The V gene is TRBV5-8, the J gene TRBJ1-5; D gene uncertain. This CDR3 region has 15 residues. Germline V gives CDR1 SGHTS, CDR2 YDEGEE. V lost 1 base and J 0 bases, leaving 8 bases between the germline ends. The CDR3 spells CASSLQGLSNQPQHF. The CDR3 region has the DNA TGTGCCAGCAGCTTGCAAGGGCTTAGCAATCAGCCCCAGCATTTT.

This chain joins TRBV7-9 and TRBJ2-3, with D maybe TRBD1 (5 bases). Germline V lookup: CDR1 SEHNR, CDR2 FQNEAQ (reference sequence). V was clipped by 1 base and J by 2 bases, with 10 bases between them. This CDR3 is built from 15 residues. The CDR3 spells CASSLVQGSTDTQYF. CDR3 DNA: TGTGCCAGCAGCTTAGTCCAGGGTTCCACAGATACGCAGTATTTT.

The chain has TRBV11-2 and TRBJ1-6; 7 positions agree with TRBD1. The CDR3 extends over 17 amino acids. Germline V lookup: CDR1 SGHAT, CDR2 FQNNGV. The V segment lost 5 bases and the J segment 2 bases; nucleotides outside the gene matches: 9. DNA for the CDR3: TGTGCCAGCAGCCATCTGGACAGGAGCACCTATAATTCACCCCTCCACTTT. It is translated as CASSHLDRSTYNSPLHF.

The rearrangement joins TRBV7-2 to TRBJ1-1; the D is unclear. Per the germline V gene, CDR1 is SGHTA and CDR2 is FQGNSA. CDR3 length equals 14 residues. V was clipped by 0 bases and J by 1 base, with 6 bases between them. The DNA for the CDR3 is TGTGCCAGCAGCTTAGCGCCGGAGAACACTGAAGCTTTCTTT. Translation gives CASSLAPENTEAFF.

The CDR3 is CASSGTGGTGNTEAFF. The CDR3 bases are TGTGCCAGCAGTGGAACCGGGGGGACAGGGAACACTGAAGCTTTCTTT. The chain carries TRBV2 and TRBJ1-1; TRBD1 agrees at 8 bases. Germline CDR1 SNHLY, CDR2 FYNNEI. The CDR3 covers 16 residues. V was pared by 4 bases and J by 1 base, with 8 bases of the junction left unmatched.

V and J are TRBV10-3 and TRBJ2-2; the D gene could be TRBD1 or TRBD2 (5 bases each). Germline V CDR1 and CDR2: ENHRY, SYGVKD. Trimming took off 8 bases at V and 1 base at J, with 5 bases between the two ends. There are 12 residues in the CDR3. The CDR3 nucleotides are TGTGCCATCGGGGGGAACACCGGGGAGCTGTTTTTT. Protein product: CAIGGNTGELFF.

This rearrangement joins TRBV6-6 to TRBJ1-2; D not resolved. Per germline, CDR1 MNHNY and CDR2 SVGAGI (reference sequence). CDR3 length equals 14 residues. Trimming stripped 8 bases from V and 0 bases from J, with 13 bases between. The CDR3 region is CASSYTDANYGYTF. DNA of the CDR3: TGTGCCAGCTCCTACACGGACGCTAACTATGGCTACACCTTC.

The gene calls are TRBV5-6 and TRBJ1-1; D gene unclear. V was clipped by 1 base and J by 6 bases, with 13 bases between them. The CDR3 has 14 amino acids. Germline V lookup: CDR1 SGHDT, CDR2 YYEEEE. The CDR3 DNA reads TGTGCCAGCAGCTTGTTTTTGCGAGGCGCTGAAGCTTTCTTT. It translates to CASSLFLRGAEAFF.

This chain uses TRBV7-6 with TRBJ2-7; D might be TRBD2 (7 bases). The germline V gene encodes CDR1 SGHVS and CDR2 FNYEAQ. V shed 5 bases and J shed 2 bases, with 16 bases lying between them. This CDR3 has 15 residues. The CDR3 spells CASSRGAARAYEQYF. CDR3 DNA: TGTGCCAGCAGCCGGGGGGCGGCCAGAGCCTACGAGCAGTACTTC.

The count of this clone is one. The chain employs TRBV6-5 and TRBJ2-2; the match to TRBD1 covers 9 bases. The V gene end was trimmed by 3 bases and the J gene end by 7 bases; junction bases not matched to a gene: 9. Germline V lookup: CDR1 MNHEY, CDR2 SVGAGI. This CDR3 region has 16 residues. The CDR3 sequence: CASSYAGTGPVGELFF. In DNA, the CDR3 is TGTGCCAGCAGTTATGCCGGGACAGGGCCTGTCGGGGAGCTGTTTTTT.

The rearrangement links TRBV28 to TRBJ1-4; no firm D call. This CDR3 is built from 14 residues. Germline lookup yields CDR1 MDHEN and CDR2 SYDVKM. V lost 11 bases and J 7 bases, leaving 20 bases between the germline ends. The DNA of the CDR3 is TGTGCCGCAAGCAACCGGGAAGCCATTGAAAAACTGTTTTTT. This encodes CAASNREAIEKLFF.

A word on this clone: A junction boundary mismatches the germline segment, possibly from a read error. V is TRBV6-5 and J is TRBJ1-3, with 8 bases fitting TRBD1. The CDR3 extends over 16 amino acids. The germline V gene encodes CDR1 MNHEY and CDR2 SVGAGI. The chain's CDR3 is CASSYSEDRAGNTIYF. CDR3 coding DNA: TGTGCCAGCAGTTACTCAGAGGACAGGGCTGGGAACACCATATATTTT.

This sequence joins TRBV5-1 and TRBJ1-2, with TRBD1 identical over 8 bases. Trimming took 4 bases from V and 8 from J; bases not matched to a gene: 7. This CDR3 spans 13 amino acids. Germline CDR1 SGHRS, CDR2 YFSETQ. In nucleotides, the CDR3 is TGCGCCAGCAGCCACCGGGACAGGTCCGGCTACACCTTC. Amino acid sequence: CASSHRDRSGYTF.

This chain connects TRBV14 to TRBJ1-1, with TRBD1 as a possible D gene (5 bases). CDR3 length equals 13 residues. V gave up 2 bases and J gave up 2 bases, with 6 bases separating them. CDR1 and CDR2 (germline): SGHDN, FVKESK. CDR3 DNA sequence: TGTGCCAGCAGCCAACAGGGAAACACTGAAGCTTTCTTT. The encoded protein is CASSQQGNTEAFF.

The chain recombines TRBV6-5 with TRBJ1-1; 9 nucleotides line up with TRBD1. The CDR3 is made up of 14 amino acids. CDR1 and CDR2 (germline): MNHEY, SVGAGI. Trimming at V came to 6 bases and at J to 5 bases, leaving 7 bases not matched to a gene. CDR3 nucleotides: TGTGCCAGCAGCCGAGACAGGGGGGTGACTGAAGCTTTCTTT. This gives the protein CASSRDRGVTEAFF.

This clone was seen a single time. V gene TRBV7-3 combines with J gene TRBJ2-1; D unclear. The germline gives CDR1 SGHTA, CDR2 FQGTGA. V was shortened by 4 bases and J by 9 bases, with 10 bases between the two germline ends. The CDR3 loop spans 12 amino acids. CDR3 protein: CASSSSASEQFF. The CDR3 bases are TGTGCCAGCAGCTCGTCGGCTAGTGAGCAGTTCTTC.

The rearrangement uses TRBV19 and TRBJ1-3; 8 bases align to TRBD1. CDR1 LNHDA and CDR2 SQIVND come from the germline V gene (reference sequence). The CDR3 extends over 15 amino acids. Trimming removed 3 bases from V and 4 bases from J; junction bases left unmatched: 5. CDR3 DNA: TGTGCCAGTAGTATCCAAGGACAGGGCGGAAACACCATATATTTT. Protein: CASSIQGQGGNTIYF.

In nucleotides, the CDR3 is TGTGCCAGCAGTCCCCGGGCAGGGAGGGACGATGGCTACACCTTC. Protein sequence: CASSPRAGRDDGYTF. The chain couples TRBV6-5 to TRBJ1-2; TRBD1 might be the D (5 bases). The CDR3 spans 15 residues. Germline assignment: CDR1 MNHEY and CDR2 SVGAGI. The V and J ends lost 5 bases and 6 bases respectively, with 19 bases between them.

The V and J genes are TRBV5-1 and TRBJ2-7, with 8 bases matching TRBD1. Germline CDR1 reads SGHRS; CDR2 reads YFSETQ. The CDR3 runs to 15 residues. V dropped 0 bases and J dropped 4; count of bases not matched to a gene: 6. CDR3 loop: CASSLDRGIMYEQYF. DNA for the CDR3: TGCGCCAGCAGCTTGGACAGGGGGATAATGTACGAGCAGTACTTC.

The table lists this clone with a few counts. The V gene is TRBV2, the J gene TRBJ1-5; no definite D call. The CDR3 runs to 14 residues. Germline V gene lookup returns CDR1 SNHLY and CDR2 FYNNEI. The V and J ends lost 0 bases and 2 bases respectively, with 5 bases between them. CDR3 nucleotide sequence: TGTGCCAGCAGTGAAGCGGGCGGCAATCAGCCCCAGCATTTT. Its protein is CASSEAGGNQPQHF.